What follows are 4 T cell receptor beta chains derived from one specimen sequenced in a study of response to subunit inactivated influenza vaccine. TCRdb used MiXCR to reprocess the RT-PCR reads, holding one entry per CDR3 protein. The sample yields under 950,000 distinct CDR3 sequences, 21% seen once. The specimen comprised PBMCs from blood, sampled around 5 days after vaccination. The receptors originated from a man aged 45-65 years who received an inactivated influenza vaccine.

The rearrangement uses TRBV7-8 and TRBJ2-3, with 7 bases aligning to TRBD1. CDR1 SGHVS and CDR2 FQNEAQ come from the germline V gene. Losses at the gene ends were 5 bases for V and 1 base for J; bases not matched to a gene: 6. The CDR3 is made up of 15 amino acids. CDR3 sequence: CASSPKTGRTDTQYF. Written as DNA, the CDR3 is TGTGCCAGCAGCCCCAAGACAGGGCGCACAGATACGCAGTATTTT.

V is TRBV20-1 and J is TRBJ2-1; 11 bases are a match to TRBD2. This CDR3 is built from 16 residues. The ends lost 3 bases at V and 1 base at J; junction bases unmatched: 5. Germline values: CDR1 DFQATT, CDR2 SNEGSKA (reference sequence). The DNA of the CDR3 is TGCAGTGCTAGCGGTAGCGGGGGGGCTTCCTACAATGAGCAGTTCTTC. Translation: CSASGSGGASYNEQFF.

V and J are TRBV27 and TRBJ2-6; D not certain. Trimming took off 5 bases at V and 4 bases at J, with 15 bases between the two ends. The CDR3 spans 16 residues. Germline CDR1 reads MNHEY; CDR2 reads SMNVEV (reference sequence). CDR3 sequence: CASSLILPEGANVLTF. The CDR3 DNA sequence: TGTGCCAGCAGTCTAATCCTCCCGGAGGGGGCCAACGTCCTGACTTTC.

The rearrangement joins TRBV6-1 to TRBJ2-3; perhaps TRBD2 as D (6 bases). Looked up from germline, CDR1 is MNHNS and CDR2 is SASEGT. Trimming cost V 6 bases and J 6 bases, with 22 bases left between them. This CDR3 is 16 amino acids long. For the CDR3, the DNA is TGTGCCAGCAGCCACAATAGCGGCAGTACGTTGGATACGCAGTATTTT. It is translated as CASSHNSGSTLDTQYF.